The entry below describes one TCR beta chain. As yet, its antigen is unknown. This entry comes from a study of cytomegalovirus exposure and HLA in healthy donors. The study's findings and limits: Because they were indistinguishable, some V segments, including TRBV6-2 and TRBV6-3, were excluded. Rarity held for most TCR sequences, but there were some public TCRs that occurred in many donors.

V lost 8 bases and J lost 4, with 18 bases in between. This CDR3 contains 14 residues. CDR1 and CDR2 (germline): MDHEN, SYDVKM. Primers for the PCR totalled 60 Vbeta and 13 Jbeta. Assay: immunoSEQ multiplex PCR; the TCRdb copy retains only in-frame clones and omits some. The sample has 150,000 to 200,000 clones, more than 75% seen once; the top ten hold more than 1.5%. The sequence was collected from a woman between 18 and 30 years old in good health and CMV-seronegative. The chain employs TRBV28 and TRBJ2-7, with a weak D call TRBD1 (5 bases). Sequences were obtained from PBMCs. In nucleotides, the CDR3 is TGTGCCAGCCATCAGGGTAGGGCCAGGTACGAGCAGTACTTC. It specifies CASHQGRARYEQYF.